The 3 T cell receptor beta chains listed next were all sequenced from one sample in a study of CD8 T cells in Susac syndrome. After extraction with the RNeasy kit, 0.5 to 1 ug of the RNA was reverse transcribed using random hexamers. TCRdb passed the immunoSEQ multiplex PCR reads through MiXCR, listing each CDR3 protein once. In the table there are under 200,000 distinct CDR3 sequences, almost 96% of which are singletons. The source material was CD4+ T cells from PBMCs. All receptors derive from a human donor with Susac syndrome.

The chain links TRBV9 to TRBJ2-5; 9 bases match TRBD2. The length of the CDR3 is 17 residues. V was clipped by 4 bases and J by 4 bases; unmatched bases: 14. Looked up from germline, CDR1 is SGDLS and CDR2 is YYNGEE. CDR3 bases: TGTGCCAGCAGCCATCCGGTGAGCGGGGGGACTTTAGAGACCCAGTACTTC. Translation gives CASSHPVSGGTLETQYF. The full variable domain, with the rest looked up from reference TRBV9 and TRBJ2-5, is DSGVTQTPKHLITATGQRVTLRCSPRSGDLSVYWYQQSLDQGLQFLIQYYNGEERAKGNILERFSAQQFPDLHSELNLSSLELGDSALYFCASSHPVSGGTLETQYFGPGTRLLVL.

The chain carries TRBV3-1 and TRBJ2-5; 15 bases are shared with TRBD2. With V trimmed by 3 bases and J by 5 bases, 4 bases remained unmatched. Germline CDR1 LGHDT, CDR2 YNNKEL (reference sequence). CDR3 size: 16 residues. The CDR3 spells CASSQGLAGGLETQYF. Here the CDR3 DNA reads TGTGCCAGCAGCCAGGGACTAGCGGGGGGCTTGGAGACCCAGTACTTC.

The table lists this clonotype with a count of one. The chain joins TRBV30 to TRBJ1-2; 9 nucleotides match TRBD1. The CDR3 sequence is 15 residues long. Germline CDR1 and CDR2: GTSNPN and SVGIG (reference sequence). Trimming removed 5 bases from V and 0 bases from J; junction bases left unmatched: 7. The DNA of the CDR3 is TGTGCCTGGGGCCGGGACAGGGCCGCTAACTATGGCTACACCTTC. Translating it yields CAWGRDRAANYGYTF.